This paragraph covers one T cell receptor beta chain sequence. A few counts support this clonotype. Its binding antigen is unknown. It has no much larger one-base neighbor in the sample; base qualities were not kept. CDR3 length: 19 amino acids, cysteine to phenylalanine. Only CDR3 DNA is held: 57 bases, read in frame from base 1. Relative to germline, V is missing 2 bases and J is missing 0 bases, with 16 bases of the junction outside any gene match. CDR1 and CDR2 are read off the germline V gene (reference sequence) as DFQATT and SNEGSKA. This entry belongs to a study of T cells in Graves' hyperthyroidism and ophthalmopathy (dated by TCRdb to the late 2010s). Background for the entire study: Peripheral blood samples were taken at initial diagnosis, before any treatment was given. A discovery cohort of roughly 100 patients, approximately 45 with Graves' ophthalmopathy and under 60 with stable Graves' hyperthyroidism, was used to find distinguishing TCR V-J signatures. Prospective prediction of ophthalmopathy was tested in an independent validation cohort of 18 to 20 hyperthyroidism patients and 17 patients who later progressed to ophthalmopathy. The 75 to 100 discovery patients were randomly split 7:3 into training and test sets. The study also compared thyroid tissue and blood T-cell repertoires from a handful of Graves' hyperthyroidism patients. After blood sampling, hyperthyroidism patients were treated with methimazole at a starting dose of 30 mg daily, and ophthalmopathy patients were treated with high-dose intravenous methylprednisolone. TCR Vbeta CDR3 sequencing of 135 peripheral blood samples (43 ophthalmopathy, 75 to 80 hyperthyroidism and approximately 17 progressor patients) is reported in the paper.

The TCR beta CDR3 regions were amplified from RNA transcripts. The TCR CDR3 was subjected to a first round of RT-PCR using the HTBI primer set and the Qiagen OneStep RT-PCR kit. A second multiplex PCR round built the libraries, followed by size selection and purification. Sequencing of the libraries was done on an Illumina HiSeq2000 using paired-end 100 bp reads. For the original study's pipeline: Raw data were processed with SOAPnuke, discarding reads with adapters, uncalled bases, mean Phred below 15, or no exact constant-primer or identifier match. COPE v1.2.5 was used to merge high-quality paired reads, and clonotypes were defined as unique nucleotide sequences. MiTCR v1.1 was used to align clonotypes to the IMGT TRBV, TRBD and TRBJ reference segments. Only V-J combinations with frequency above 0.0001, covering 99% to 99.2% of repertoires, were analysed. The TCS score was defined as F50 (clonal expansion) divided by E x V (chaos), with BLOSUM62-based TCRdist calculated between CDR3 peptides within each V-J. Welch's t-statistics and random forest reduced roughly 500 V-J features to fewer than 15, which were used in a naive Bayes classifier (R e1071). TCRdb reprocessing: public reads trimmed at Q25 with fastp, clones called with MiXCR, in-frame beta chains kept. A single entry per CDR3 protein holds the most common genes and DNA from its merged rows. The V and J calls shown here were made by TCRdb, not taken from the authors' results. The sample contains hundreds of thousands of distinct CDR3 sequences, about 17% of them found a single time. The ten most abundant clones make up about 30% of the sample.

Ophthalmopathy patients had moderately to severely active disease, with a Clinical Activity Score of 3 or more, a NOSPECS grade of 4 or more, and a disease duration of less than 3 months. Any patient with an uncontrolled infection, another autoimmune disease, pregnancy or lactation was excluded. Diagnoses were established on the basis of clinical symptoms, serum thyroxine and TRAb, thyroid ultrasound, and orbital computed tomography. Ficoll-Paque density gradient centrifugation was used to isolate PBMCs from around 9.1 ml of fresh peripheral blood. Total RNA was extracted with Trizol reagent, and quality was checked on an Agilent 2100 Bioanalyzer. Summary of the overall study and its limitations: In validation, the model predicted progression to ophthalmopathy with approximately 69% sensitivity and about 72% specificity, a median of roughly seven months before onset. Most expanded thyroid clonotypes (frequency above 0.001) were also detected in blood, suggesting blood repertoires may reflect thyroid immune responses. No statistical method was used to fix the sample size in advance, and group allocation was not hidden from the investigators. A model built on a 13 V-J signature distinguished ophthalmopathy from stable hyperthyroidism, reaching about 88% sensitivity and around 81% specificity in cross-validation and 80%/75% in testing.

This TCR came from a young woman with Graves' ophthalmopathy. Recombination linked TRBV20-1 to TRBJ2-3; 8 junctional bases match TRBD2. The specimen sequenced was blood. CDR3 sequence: CSARWPSGRPRLSTDTQYF. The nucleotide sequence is TGCAGTGCTAGATGGCCCAGCGGGAGACCCCGACTCAGCACAGATACGCAGTATTTT.